Below, 28 T cell receptor beta chains from the same sample are listed, as sequenced in a study of blood T cell repertoires in COVID-19. TCRdb keeps only in-frame clones here, not all; method: immunoSEQ multiplex PCR. The table shows about 77,000 clones, with less than 85% occurring only once. What was sequenced was peripheral blood. The receptor set was obtained from a woman in her sixties or seventies with acute or convalescent COVID-19.

V usage is TRBV14 and J usage is TRBJ2-6; tentatively, D is TRBD2 (5 bases). There are 16 residues in the CDR3. CDR1 and CDR2 from the germline V gene are SGHDN and FVKESK. V lost 4 bases, J lost 4 bases, and 14 bases lay in between. CDR3 in DNA: TGTGCCAGCAGCCTAAACCGAGGGCCCGGGGCCAACGTCCTGACTTTC. It codes for CASSLNRGPGANVLTF.

The J gene is TRBJ1-5, the V gene TRBV24-1; 7 nucleotides agree with TRBD1. The CDR3 contains 16 residues. J lost 8 bases, V lost 4 bases, and 13 bases had no gene match. Germline CDR1 is KGHDR and CDR2 is SFDVKD. The CDR3 coding sequence is TGTGCCACCAGTGACTCAGGGGGTTCGGGTGGGGAGCCCCAGCATTTT. Translation: CATSDSGGSGGEPQHF.

The sample holds one count of this clone. This chain joins TRBV19 and TRBJ1-1; D gene unclear. Between the trimmed V and J ends, which lost 6 bases and 0 bases, there was a span of 14 bases. The CDR3 extends over 15 amino acids. The germline CDR1 and CDR2 sequences are LNHDA and SQIVND (reference sequence). As DNA, the CDR3 is TGTGCCAGTAGCGGGTCTCGGATGGTGAACACTGAAGCTTTCTTT. Its translation: CASSGSRMVNTEAFF.

This clone was observed a single time. The chain has TRBV4-2 and TRBJ1-2; the D is unclear. Looked up from germline, CDR1 is LGHNA and CDR2 is YNFKEQ. The length of the CDR3 is 15 residues. Between the trimmed V and J ends, which lost 1 base and 8 bases, there was a span of 17 bases. CDR3 loop: CASSQVETPRWGYTF. As DNA, the CDR3 is TGTGCCAGCAGCCAAGTGGAGACCCCAAGGTGGGGCTACACCTTC.

This clone appeared once. The chain recombines TRBV6-5 with TRBJ1-4; TRBD1 is a possible D gene (5 bases). The CDR3 totals 13 residues. Germline CDR1 is MNHEY and CDR2 is SVGAGI. V gave up 10 bases and J gave up 2 bases, with 11 bases separating them. CDR3 protein: CATMGGTNEKLFF. The CDR3, as DNA: TGTGCCACCATGGGGGGGACTAATGAAAAACTGTTTTTT.

The chain combines TRBV12-3 or TRBV12-4 with TRBJ2-7; D possibly corresponds to TRBD2 (7 bases). The CDR3 is 13 amino acids. The ends were cut back, 4 bases at V and 7 bases at J, with 14 bases in the middle. This chain's CDR3 is CASSSHRGGEQYF. The DNA for the CDR3 is TGTGCCAGCAGTTCGCATAGGGGGGGTGAGCAGTACTTC.

The chain uses TRBV6-6 and TRBJ1-2; D uncertain. This CDR3 contains 16 residues. Trimming left V 2 bases short and J 0 bases short, with 13 bases between. Germline-derived CDR1 and CDR2 are MNHNY and SVGAGI (reference sequence). The CDR3 DNA is TGTGCCAGCAGTTACGCCGAACTCGAAGCTAACTATGGCTACACCTTC. It encodes CASSYAELEANYGYTF.

This clone was seen only a few times. This chain connects TRBV4-1 to TRBJ2-7; TRBD2 matches 7 bases. Unmatched junction bases numbered 11, after V lost 0 bases and J lost 0 bases. Germline lookup yields CDR1 MGHRA and CDR2 YSYEKL. This CDR3 region has 18 residues. In DNA, the CDR3 is TGCGCCAGCAGCCAAGATGGTGGGGCGGGGGAGATCTCCTACGAGCAGTACTTC. Its translation: CASSQDGGAGEISYEQYF.

This clone was seen at least ten times. The chain is built from TRBV4-1 and TRBJ2-7, with 10 nucleotides matching TRBD2. Trimming took 0 bases from V and 0 from J; bases not matched to a gene: 8. CDR3 length equals 18 residues. Germline-derived CDR1 and CDR2 are MGHRA and YSYEKL. This CDR3 reads CASSQDGLAGESSYEQYF. As DNA, the CDR3 is TGCGCCAGCAGCCAAGATGGGCTAGCGGGGGAAAGCTCCTACGAGCAGTACTTC.

Regarding this clone: The sample holds other DNA sequences that translate to the same CDR3. The chain is built from TRBV7-2 and TRBJ2-2, with TRBD2 matching 7 bases. The germline gives CDR1 SGHTA, CDR2 FQGNSA. This CDR3 region has 16 residues. V dropped 2 bases and J dropped 4; count of bases not matched to a gene: 7. The CDR3 DNA sequence: TGTGCCAGCAGCTTATTCGGCGGGGGTGGCACCGGGGAGCTGTTTTTT. Amino acid sequence: CASSLFGGGGTGELFF. Using reference TRBV7-2 and TRBJ2-2 for the parts outside the CDR3, the full variable domain is GAGVSQSPSNKVTEKGKDVELRCDPISGHTALYWYRQSLGQGLEFLIYFQGNSAPDKSGLPSDRFSAERTGGSVSTLTIQRTQQEDSAVYLCASSLFGGGGTGELFFGEGSRLTVL.

This chain links TRBV11-2 with TRBJ1-5; D not resolved. V lost 1 base and J 9 bases, leaving 7 bases between the germline ends. This CDR3 region has 12 residues. The germline V gene has CDR1 SGHAT and CDR2 FQNNGV. CDR3 DNA sequence: TGTGCCAGCAGCTTAGGGGCAGGGCCCCAGCATTTT. It encodes CASSLGAGPQHF.

This clone was observed a single time. The chain uses TRBV6-2 or TRBV6-3 and TRBJ2-1; 7 positions match TRBD1. The germline V gene has CDR1 MNHEY and CDR2 SVGEGT. V lost 0 bases, J lost 5 bases, and 4 bases stayed unmatched. This CDR3 comprises 15 residues. The CDR3 loop is CASSYSQGTDNEQFF. The CDR3 coding sequence is TGTGCCAGCAGTTACTCCCAAGGGACAGACAATGAGCAGTTCTTC.

This clone was seen a few times. The J gene is TRBJ1-2, the V gene TRBV5-5; 7 nucleotides line up with TRBD1. The V and J ends lost 4 bases and 4 bases, in that order; junction bases with no gene match: 1. The germline CDR1 and CDR2 sequences are SGHKS and YYEKEE (reference sequence). There are 12 residues in the CDR3. The CDR3 DNA reads TGTGCCAGCAGCGACAGGGTCTATGGCTACACCTTC. Protein: CASSDRVYGYTF.

The chain has TRBV2 and TRBJ2-3, with 9 nucleotides matching TRBD2. CDR1 and CDR2 (germline): SNHLY, FYNNEI. CDR3 length: 18 residues. V trimming: 3 bases; J trimming: 4 bases; junction bases outside the gene matches: 14. The DNA of the CDR3 is TGTGCCAGCAGTGATCTTAGCGGGGGACCGCTACCTTCAGATACGCAGTATTTT. Its translation: CASSDLSGGPLPSDTQYF.

The chain has TRBV2 and TRBJ2-5, with D tentatively TRBD2 (6 bases). CDR3 length equals 15 residues. Germline V gene sequence: CDR1 SNHLY, CDR2 FYNNEI. V was cut by 3 bases and J by 0 bases, with 11 bases left in between. The CDR3 loop is CASSEGGAYQETQYF. CDR3 DNA sequence: TGTGCCAGCAGTGAGGGGGGAGCGTACCAAGAGACCCAGTACTTC.

The V call is TRBV10-1, the J call TRBJ2-5; 12 bases map to TRBD2. Germline lookup yields CDR1 WNHNN and CDR2 SYGVQD (reference sequence). Unmatched junction bases numbered 10, after V lost 6 bases and J lost 5 bases. This CDR3 has 16 amino acids. The CDR3 here is CASSLAGGEGVETQYF. CDR3 coding DNA: TGCGCCAGCAGCCTAGCGGGGGGGGAAGGCGTGGAGACCCAGTACTTC.

The V gene is TRBV6-5, the J gene TRBJ1-4; 9 nucleotides align to TRBD1. Germline V CDR1 and CDR2: MNHEY, SVGAGI. The CDR3 length is 14 residues. J gave up 5 bases and V 4 bases, and 2 bases lay outside the gene matches. The DNA of the CDR3 is TGTGCCAGCAGTTGGGGACAGGGCAATGAAAAACTGTTTTTT. Its protein is CASSWGQGNEKLFF.

This clone was seen a handful of times. CDR3 loop: CASSRRRDLAYEQYF. CDR3 coding DNA: TGTGCCAGCAGCCGCCGCCGGGACTTAGCCTACGAGCAGTACTTC. The J gene is TRBJ2-7, the V gene TRBV12-1; the table names TRBD2, a call not compared with the DNA. TRBV12-1 is a pseudogene locus. The CDR3 is 15 amino acids.

This clone is termed medium-sized. The chain couples TRBV7-2 to TRBJ2-7, with TRBD1 identical over 12 bases. Per germline, CDR1 SGHTA and CDR2 FQGNSA. The CDR3 covers 15 residues. With V trimmed by 5 bases and J by 7 bases, 9 bases remained unmatched. Here the CDR3 DNA reads TGTGCCAGCAGCCCCCGGGGACAGGGGGCTGAAGAGCAGTACTTC. Translation: CASSPRGQGAEEQYF.

The chain couples TRBV6-5 to TRBJ2-2; 13 bases align to TRBD2. Germline loops: CDR1 MNHEY, CDR2 SVGAGI. Trimming at V came to 4 bases and at J to 8 bases, leaving 4 bases not matched to a gene. CDR3 size: 15 residues. The CDR3 loop reads CASSSGLAGAGELFF. CDR3 coding DNA: TGTGCCAGCAGTTCCGGACTAGCGGGGGCTGGGGAGCTGTTTTTT.

The chain joins TRBV25-1 to TRBJ1-2; TRBD1 agrees at 9 bases. J gave up 6 bases and V 8 bases, and 4 bases lay outside the gene matches. The CDR3 consists of 12 residues. Germline CDR1 reads MGHDK; CDR2 reads SYGVNS. CDR3 sequence (DNA): TGTGCCAGCGCCAGGACAGGGGATGGCTACACCTTC. It codes for CASARTGDGYTF.

The J gene is TRBJ2-3, the V gene TRBV18; possible D gene TRBD2, 6 bases. Trimming took off 3 bases at V and 6 bases at J, with 10 bases between the two ends. CDR3 size: 13 residues. Germline V CDR1 and CDR2: KGHSH, LQKENI. CDR3 nucleotide sequence: TGTGCCAGCTCACCCCGGGAGATGGATACGCAGTATTTT. Protein sequence: CASSPREMDTQYF.

The rearrangement links TRBV6-6 to TRBJ1-1; 11 bases align to TRBD1. Losses at the gene ends were 7 bases for V and 4 bases for J; bases not matched to a gene: 11. Germline-derived CDR1 and CDR2 are MNHNY and SVGAGI (reference sequence). The CDR3 totals 16 residues. As DNA, the CDR3 is TGTGCCAGCACCATATTTCTTGGACAGGGGGCCACTGAAGCTTTCTTT. Encoded protein: CASTIFLGQGATEAFF.

This rearrangement joins TRBV5-6 to TRBJ1-2; perhaps TRBD1 as D (6 bases). The V gene's germline CDR1 is SGHDT and CDR2 YYEEEE. The CDR3 runs 13 residues. The V end was cut by 6 bases, the J end by 7 bases, with 16 bases between. The DNA of the CDR3 is TGTGCCAGCACTTTGGGACACCCCGCTGGCTACACCTTC. Its translation: CASTLGHPAGYTF.

The rearrangement links TRBV3-1 (or the pseudogene TRBV3-2) to TRBJ1-4, with D possibly TRBD1 on 6 matching bases. Germline-derived CDR1 and CDR2 are LGHDT and YNNKEL (reference sequence). The germline V and J ends were trimmed by 2 bases and 4 bases, with 11 bases remaining between them. This CDR3 has 15 amino acids. The CDR3 bases are TGTGCCAGCAGCCAACGCAGGGGTGATAATGAAAAACTGTTTTTT. It codes for CASSQRRGDNEKLFF.

This sequence joins TRBV12-3 or TRBV12-4 and TRBJ1-4; 10 bases align to TRBD1. CDR3 length: 13 amino acids. V was clipped by 6 bases and J by 13 bases; unmatched bases: 8. The CDR3 here is CASRTGTGVRLFF. The DNA for the CDR3 is TGTGCCAGCAGAACCGGGACAGGGGTTCGACTGTTTTTT.

This clone was seen once. The gene calls are TRBV27 and TRBJ1-2, with 9 positions matching TRBD1. J was trimmed by 8 bases and V by 0 bases; bases with no gene match: 13. The CDR3 contains 17 residues. Germline CDR1 is MNHEY and CDR2 is SMNVEV (reference sequence). CDR3 region: CASSLSIRDRAPRGYTF. CDR3 coding DNA: TGTGCCAGCAGTTTATCCATACGGGACAGGGCGCCTAGGGGCTACACCTTC.

This clone occurred a few times. V usage is TRBV4-3 and J usage is TRBJ1-2; D might be TRBD1 (6 bases). The CDR3 covers 15 residues. The V end was cut by 0 bases, the J end by 5 bases, with 13 bases between. Germline values: CDR1 LGHNA, CDR2 YSLEER. The CDR3: CASSQDRRQAYGYTF. As DNA, the CDR3 is TGCGCCAGCAGCCAAGATCGGAGACAGGCATATGGCTACACCTTC.